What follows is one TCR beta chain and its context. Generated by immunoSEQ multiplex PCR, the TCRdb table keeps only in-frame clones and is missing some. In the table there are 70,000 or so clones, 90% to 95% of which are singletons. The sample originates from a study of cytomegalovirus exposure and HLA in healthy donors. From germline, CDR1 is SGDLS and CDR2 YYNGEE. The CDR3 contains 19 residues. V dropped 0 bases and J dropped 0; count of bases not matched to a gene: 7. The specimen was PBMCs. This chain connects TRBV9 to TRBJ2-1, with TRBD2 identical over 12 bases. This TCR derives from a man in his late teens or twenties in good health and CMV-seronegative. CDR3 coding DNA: TGTGCCAGCAGCGTAGAGACTAGCGGGAGCTCTAGCTCCTACAATGAGCAGTTCTTC. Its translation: CASSVETSGSSSSYNEQFF.